The clone carrying this T cell receptor (beta chain) has more than one count but fewer than ten. The antigen remains unidentified. The entry originates in a study of vaccination and CD4 T cells after COVID-19. Treatment in this sample: 10-day PBMC culture with coronavirus spike peptide pools or control peptides (ViraFEST assay). Days 3 and 7 saw half the medium swapped for fresh IL-2 medium. The CDR3 is 13 amino acids. Trimming took 7 bases from V and 6 from J, leaving 13 bases between them. Oncomine TCR Beta short-read sequencing was applied to DNA from cultured CD4+ T cells. From the PCR reads, TCRdb called clonotypes with MiXCR, one entry per CDR3 protein. Seen here are about 25,000 distinct CDR3 sequences, around 45% observed once, and the top ten hold under 6.5%.

The sample consisted of CD4+ T cells from blood, cultured in vitro. The source of this sequence is a human donor who had recovered from COVID-19. This chain uses TRBV12-3 or TRBV12-4 with TRBJ2-4; D gene unclear. CDR3 sequence: CASTLALLNIQYF. CDR3 coding DNA: TGTGCCAGCACTCTTGCTCTACTAAACATTCAGTACTTC.